The 22 T cell receptor beta chains presented below share a single source sample, sequenced in a study of blood T cell repertoires in COVID-19. Profiling relied on immunoSEQ multiplex PCR, and the TCRdb table lists in-frame clones only, not all of them. The sample includes 200,000 to 250,000 clones, approximately 81% of them seen just once. The sequenced sample was peripheral blood. The receptors come from an elderly woman with acute or convalescent COVID-19.

V gene TRBV10-3 combines with J gene TRBJ2-7, with D perhaps matching TRBD1 (6 bases). CDR3 length: 13 residues. CDR1 ENHRY and CDR2 SYGVKD come from the germline V gene. Trimming left V 6 bases short and J 5 bases short, with 14 bases between. This CDR3 reads CAISRTDNDEQYF. The CDR3 nucleotides read TGTGCCATCAGCAGGACAGATAACGACGAGCAGTACTTC.

The chain is built from TRBV7-9 and TRBJ1-1; D unclear. Trimming pared 2 bases from V and 1 base from J, leaving 8 bases between. Germline-derived CDR1 and CDR2 are SEHNR and FQNEAQ (reference sequence). This CDR3 has 14 residues. CDR3 region: CASSLQTENTEAFF. DNA for the CDR3: TGTGCCAGCAGCTTACAAACAGAGAACACTGAAGCTTTCTTT.

CDR3 coding DNA: TGTGCCAGCAGTCACTTAAGGGACAGGGCGCGCGGCTACACCTTC. It is translated as CASSHLRDRARGYTF. The rearrangement joins TRBV6-2 or TRBV6-3 to TRBJ1-2, with 9 bases matching TRBD1. The CDR3 is 15 residues long. With 5 bases clipped from V and 8 bases from J, the junction kept 12 bases outside the gene matches. Germline lookup yields CDR1 MNHEY and CDR2 SVGEGT.

J is TRBJ1-6 and V is TRBV9, with 8 positions matching TRBD1. CDR3 length: 15 amino acids. Germline lookup yields CDR1 SGDLS and CDR2 YYNGEE. Trimming removed 4 bases from V and 7 bases from J; junction bases left unmatched: 7. CDR3 loop: CASSTRTGQNSPLHF. The CDR3 bases are TGTGCCAGCAGCACCCGGACAGGGCAGAATTCACCCCTCCACTTT.

J is TRBJ1-1 and V is TRBV7-8; no definite D call. This CDR3 region has 11 residues. The germline CDR1 and CDR2 sequences are SGHVS and FQNEAQ. Trimming cost V 8 bases and J 4 bases, with 8 bases left between them. The CDR3 DNA sequence: TGTGCCAGCGGCCTCTCCACTGAAGCTTTCTTT. Its translation is CASGLSTEAFF.

V is TRBV4-1 and J is TRBJ2-3; 9 bases are shared with TRBD1. Germline loops: CDR1 MGHRA, CDR2 YSYEKL. Unmatched junction bases numbered 10, after V lost 4 bases and J lost 5 bases. The CDR3 extends over 16 amino acids. The CDR3: CASSLGDRGAGDTQYF. CDR3 DNA sequence: TGCGCCAGCAGCCTAGGCGACAGGGGGGCGGGAGATACGCAGTATTTT.

This clone was seen only once. The CDR3 spells CASSLVGTDIQETQYF. CDR3 sequence (DNA): TGCGCCAGCAGCTTGGTAGGTACGGACATCCAAGAGACCCAGTACTTC. This rearrangement joins TRBV5-1 to TRBJ2-5, with D perhaps matching TRBD1 (5 bases). With 0 bases removed from V and 1 base from J, the gap between germline ends came to 13 bases. CDR3 size: 16 residues. CDR1 is SGHRS and CDR2 is YFSETQ in the germline V gene. Using reference TRBV5-1 and TRBJ2-5 for the parts outside the CDR3, the full variable domain is KAGVTQTPRYLIKTRGQQVTLSCSPISGHRSVSWYQQTPGQGLQFLFEYFSETQRNKGNFPGRFSGRQFSNSRSEMNVSTLELGDSALYLCASSLVGTDIQETQYFGPGTRLLVL.

In DNA, the CDR3 is TGTGCCAGCAGTTTATCAGGGTCGGGGGGCTGGGCTTCTAATGAGCAGTTCTTC. Its protein product is CASSLSGSGGWASNEQFF. The chain has TRBV27 and TRBJ2-1; D possibly corresponds to TRBD2 (7 bases). Per the germline V gene, CDR1 is MNHEY and CDR2 is SMNVEV (reference sequence). There are 18 residues in the CDR3. V lost 0 bases, J lost 7 bases, and 22 bases lay in between.

The sample holds one count of this clone. The chain uses TRBV5-1 and TRBJ2-7; TRBD1 agrees at 9 bases. The length of the CDR3 is 15 residues. The germline gives CDR1 SGHRS, CDR2 YFSETQ. V gave up 3 bases and J gave up 2 bases; unmatched junction bases: 6. In DNA form, the CDR3 reads TGCGCCAGCAGCTGGGGAGGGACAGGGCCCTACGAGCAGTACTTC. This sequence encodes CASSWGGTGPYEQYF.

This sequence joins TRBV25-1 and TRBJ2-3; TRBD1 matches 8 bases. The germline V gene encodes CDR1 MGHDK and CDR2 SYGVNS. V lost 3 bases to trimming and J lost 0 bases; unmatched junction nucleotides: 2. The CDR3 is 15 residues long. Here the CDR3 reads CASSDWTGSTDTQYF. The CDR3 DNA is TGTGCCAGCAGTGACTGGACAGGGAGCACAGATACGCAGTATTTT.

The V and J genes are TRBV3-1 (or the pseudogene TRBV3-2) and TRBJ2-5; the D gene is possibly TRBD2 (7 bases). V was clipped by 3 bases and J by 5 bases, with 16 bases between them. The length of the CDR3 is 15 residues. Germline CDR1 reads LGHDT; CDR2 reads YNNKEL (reference sequence). As DNA, the CDR3 is TGTGCCAGCAGCCAGGGGGGGACAAGAGGGGAGACCCAGTACTTC. Amino acid sequence: CASSQGGTRGETQYF.

The J gene is TRBJ1-6, the V gene TRBV9, with a possible D match to TRBD1 (5 bases). Trimming took 0 bases from V and 6 from J, leaving 7 bases between them. Germline CDR1 SGDLS, CDR2 YYNGEE. The CDR3 covers 14 residues. The CDR3 coding sequence is TGTGCCAGCAGCGTAGGGGGCCTTAATTCACCCCTCCACTTT. It codes for CASSVGGLNSPLHF.

The gene calls are TRBV7-2 and TRBJ2-2, with D perhaps matching TRBD1 (6 bases). V lost 4 bases and J lost 5, with 17 bases in between. The CDR3 is made up of 16 amino acids. Germline CDR1 and CDR2: SGHTA and FQGNSA. CDR3 loop: CASSSMTGERTGELFF. In nucleotides, the CDR3 is TGTGCCAGCAGCTCCATGACAGGAGAGAGGACCGGGGAGCTGTTTTTT.

This clone occurred once. The rearrangement joins TRBV3-1 (or the pseudogene TRBV3-2) to TRBJ1-6; tentative D call: TRBD1 (6 bases). Germline-derived CDR1 and CDR2 are LGHDT and YNNKEL (reference sequence). The CDR3 has 15 amino acids. V shed 2 bases and J shed 7 bases, with 12 bases lying between them. CDR3: CASSQTGTRNSPLHF. As DNA, the CDR3 is TGTGCCAGCAGCCAAACCGGGACAAGGAATTCACCCCTCCACTTT.

This rearrangement joins TRBV11-3 to TRBJ1-1; D call uncertain. Germline V CDR1 and CDR2: SGHNT, YENEEA. This CDR3 is 13 amino acids long. V was shortened by 5 bases and J by 0 bases, with 7 bases between the two germline ends. In DNA, the CDR3 is TGTGCCAGCAGCAACGAGGTGAACACTGAAGCTTTCTTT. Translated: CASSNEVNTEAFF.

This rearrangement joins TRBV11-3 to TRBJ2-7; D is perhaps TRBD2 (6 bases). Per the germline V gene, CDR1 is SGHNT and CDR2 is YENEEA. Trimming took off 5 bases at V and 3 bases at J, with 17 bases between the two ends. The CDR3 is made up of 15 amino acids. The CDR3 DNA is TGTGCCAGCAGCCCAGGGAGGTCCCGGGACTACGAGCAGTACTTC. Protein sequence: CASSPGRSRDYEQYF.

The sample holds a few counts of this clone. The V and J genes are TRBV7-9 and TRBJ1-3; D might be TRBD1 (5 bases). Between the trimmed V and J ends, which lost 5 bases and 8 bases, there was a span of 25 bases. Germline CDR1 SEHNR, CDR2 FQNEAQ (reference sequence). This CDR3 region has 17 residues. The CDR3 region is CASSPGMGYSLLDTIYF. The CDR3 nucleotides read TGTGCCAGCAGCCCAGGGATGGGGTATTCCCTTCTGGACACCATATATTTT.

The V call is TRBV19, the J call TRBJ1-1, with 9 bases that match TRBD1. Germline-derived CDR1 and CDR2 are LNHDA and SQIVND (reference sequence). CDR3 length: 16 amino acids. V gave up 1 base and J gave up 4 bases; unmatched junction bases: 7. The CDR3 DNA reads TGTGCCAGTAGTATAGGCATACAGGGGGCTTCCACTGAAGCTTTCTTT. It specifies CASSIGIQGASTEAFF.

The gene calls are TRBV24-1 and TRBJ2-2; possible D gene TRBD1, 5 bases. The CDR3 consists of 14 residues. From germline, CDR1 is KGHDR and CDR2 SFDVKD. Trimming took off 4 bases at V and 4 bases at J, with 9 bases between the two ends. The CDR3, as DNA: TGTGCCACCAGTGAGGCAGGGTTCACCGGGGAGCTGTTTTTT. Protein product: CATSEAGFTGELFF.

The rearrangement joins TRBV4-3 to TRBJ1-4; D possibly corresponds to TRBD1 (5 bases). V was trimmed by 0 bases and J by 3 bases, leaving 11 bases between them. The CDR3 spans 16 residues. Germline values: CDR1 LGHNA, CDR2 YSLEER. The DNA for the CDR3 is TGCGCCAGCAGCCAAGATGGTTCAGGGTCTAATGAAAAACTGTTTTTT. As protein: CASSQDGSGSNEKLFF.

A single count supports this clone. The rearrangement joins TRBV5-1 to TRBJ1-1; TRBD1 might be the D (6 bases). CDR1 SGHRS and CDR2 YFSETQ come from the germline V gene. Trimming removed 6 bases from V and 4 bases from J, with 16 bases in between. The CDR3 contains 14 residues. The CDR3: CASTRAGAGTEAFF. CDR3 DNA sequence: TGCGCCAGCACCCGGGCGGGGGCCGGCACTGAAGCTTTCTTT.

CDR3 region: CASSPQGTGSVTEAFF. The CDR3 DNA sequence: TGTGCCAGCAGCCCGCAGGGGACAGGGTCGGTGACTGAAGCTTTCTTT. The rearrangement uses TRBV28 and TRBJ1-1; the match to TRBD1 covers 9 bases. There are 16 residues in the CDR3. After removal of 6 bases from V and 5 bases from J, the junction contained 13 bases not matched to a gene. From germline, CDR1 is MDHEN and CDR2 SYDVKM.